Below are 30 T cell receptor beta chains sequenced from a single sample in a study of blood T cell repertoires in COVID-19. Here immunoSEQ multiplex PCR was the method, and the copy in TCRdb shows in-frame clones only, minus some. This table holds 200,000 to 250,000 clones, around nine tenths found once. The source material was peripheral blood. These receptors were taken from a woman aged 55-69 years with acute or convalescent COVID-19.

V is TRBV4-2 and J is TRBJ1-3; no definite D call. CDR1 and CDR2 (germline): LGHNA, YNFKEQ. With 3 bases removed from V and 1 base from J, the gap between germline ends came to 16 bases. The CDR3 is made up of 17 amino acids. CDR3 sequence (DNA): TGTGCCAGCAGCCAGAACCCCAGGTCACCTTCTGGAAACACCATATATTTT. As protein: CASSQNPRSPSGNTIYF.

This clone has a single count. This rearrangement joins TRBV9 to TRBJ1-3, with 8 bases fitting TRBD1. The CDR3 consists of 14 residues. V was pared by 3 bases and J by 2 bases, with 1 base of the junction left unmatched. Germline CDR1 reads SGDLS; CDR2 reads YYNGEE. Written as DNA, the CDR3 is TGTGCCAGCAGCGCAGGGGGCACTGGAAACACCATATATTTT. Protein: CASSAGGTGNTIYF.

V and J are TRBV5-1 and TRBJ1-6; the D gene is possibly TRBD1 (6 bases). The germline V gene encodes CDR1 SGHRS and CDR2 YFSETQ. V was cut by 3 bases and J by 2 bases, with 9 bases left in between. CDR3 length equals 15 residues. CDR3 sequence (DNA): TGCGCCAGCAGCTCCCAGGGGACCTATAATTCACCCCTCCACTTT. This codes for CASSSQGTYNSPLHF.

The table lists this clone with a count of one. V gene TRBV18 combines with J gene TRBJ2-3; D ambiguous. Looked up from germline, CDR1 is KGHSH and CDR2 is LQKENI. The CDR3 is made up of 11 amino acids. The V end lost 3 bases, the J end lost 4 bases, and 2 bases lay between the germline ends. The CDR3 protein is CASSPSDTQYF. The CDR3 bases are TGTGCCAGCTCACCCTCAGATACGCAGTATTTT.

To note about this clone: One end of the junction does not line up with germline, which may come from a read error. The chain couples TRBV29-1 to TRBJ2-5; possibly TRBD1 for D (6 bases). CDR1 and CDR2 from the germline V gene are SQVTM and ANQGSEA. This CDR3 has 11 residues. CDR3 amino acids: CSVDRGEAQYF. In DNA, the CDR3 is TGCAGCGTTGACAGGGGAGAGGCCCAGTACTTC.

This chain connects TRBV11-2 to TRBJ1-4; 7 bases are shared with TRBD1. CDR3 length: 14 residues. Germline V lookup: CDR1 SGHAT, CDR2 FQNNGV. J was trimmed by 8 bases and V by 5 bases; bases with no gene match: 8. The CDR3 bases are TGTGCCAGCAGCCTACAGGGGTCTGGAGAAAAACTGTTTTTT. Encoded protein: CASSLQGSGEKLFF.

The genes are TRBV10-2 and TRBJ1-6; D is possibly TRBD1 (6 bases). The CDR3 covers 14 residues. Per germline, CDR1 WSHSY and CDR2 SAAADI. Trimming removed 7 bases from V and 6 bases from J, with 13 bases in between. In DNA form, the CDR3 reads TGCGCCAGCACCCCTAGAGGGGGTAATTCACCCCTCCACTTT. It yields the protein CASTPRGGNSPLHF.

The chain carries TRBV5-1 and TRBJ2-3, with 10 positions matching TRBD1. Unmatched junction bases numbered 10, after V lost 7 bases and J lost 5 bases. This CDR3 is built from 15 residues. Germline lookup yields CDR1 SGHRS and CDR2 YFSETQ. The CDR3 DNA reads as TGCGCCAGCGCCCGGGGGACAGGGGAGAGAGATACGCAGTATTTT. Amino acid sequence: CASARGTGERDTQYF.

This sequence joins TRBV15 and TRBJ2-7, with no clear D. The CDR3 covers 14 residues. The germline V gene encodes CDR1 LNHNV and CDR2 YYDKDF (reference sequence). V lost 0 bases, J lost 4 bases, and 10 bases lay in between. CDR3 region: CATSRDIQVYEQYF. The DNA for the CDR3 is TGTGCCACCAGCAGAGATATTCAGGTTTACGAGCAGTACTTC.

About this clone itself: Different DNA sequences within this sample yield the same CDR3. The rearrangement joins TRBV3-1 (or the pseudogene TRBV3-2) to TRBJ2-1, with 10 bases aligning to TRBD2. The CDR3 length is 16 residues. The germline V gene encodes CDR1 LGHDT and CDR2 YNNKEL (reference sequence). Unmatched junction bases numbered 9, after V lost 1 base and J lost 9 bases. The CDR3 reads CASSQGLAGGQGEQFF. The CDR3 nucleotides read TGTGCCAGCAGCCAAGGATTAGCGGGGGGCCAAGGTGAGCAGTTCTTC.

The V call is TRBV30, the J call TRBJ1-5; possibly TRBD1 for D (5 bases). The CDR3 spans 15 residues. The V gene's germline CDR1 is GTSNPN and CDR2 SVGIG (reference sequence). Trimming took 3 bases from V and 3 from J, leaving 15 bases between them. The CDR3 region is CAWRPQGGYNQPQHF. Written as DNA, the CDR3 is TGTGCCTGGAGGCCCCAGGGTGGTTACAATCAGCCCCAGCATTTT.

Worth noting for this clone: The junction departs from germline at one end; a sequencing error may be responsible. V and J are TRBV7-7 and TRBJ1-1, with TRBD1 as a possible D gene (5 bases). The germline V gene has CDR1 SSHAT and CDR2 FNYEAQ (reference sequence). This CDR3 comprises 13 residues. The CDR3 DNA reads as TGTGCTAGCAGCCTAGCTCAGGGCACTGAAGCTTTCTTT. This encodes CASSLAQGTEAFF.

The chain employs TRBV4-1 and TRBJ1-6; possibly TRBD1 for D (6 bases). Germline V lookup: CDR1 MGHRA, CDR2 YSYEKL. The CDR3 spans 17 residues. Trimming removed 1 base at V and 4 bases at J, with 14 bases between. The CDR3 sequence is CASSQVTTGNYNSPLHF. In DNA, the CDR3 is TGCGCCAGCAGCCAAGTTACAACAGGGAATTATAATTCACCCCTCCACTTT.

The V call is TRBV5-6, the J call TRBJ2-1; 9 nucleotides agree with TRBD2. Germline CDR1 is SGHDT and CDR2 is YYEEEE. The V and J ends lost 4 bases and 3 bases, in that order; junction bases with no gene match: 17. The CDR3 length is 19 residues. CDR3 residues: CASSVPGKGGGAFYNEQFF. The CDR3 DNA sequence: TGTGCCAGCAGCGTCCCAGGTAAAGGCGGGGGGGCGTTCTACAATGAGCAGTTCTTC.

The V and J genes are TRBV5-6 and TRBJ1-2; D is ambiguous. The CDR3 is 12 residues long. The V gene's germline CDR1 is SGHDT and CDR2 YYEEEE. V was shortened by 4 bases and J by 4 bases, with 8 bases between the two germline ends. CDR3 protein: CASSRGSYGYTF. The CDR3 DNA reads as TGTGCCAGCAGCCGGGGAAGCTATGGCTACACCTTC.

Concerning this clone itself: Other DNA variants within this sample encode the same CDR3. The genes are TRBV6-5 and TRBJ1-2, with D uncertain. In germline, CDR1 is MNHEY, CDR2 SVGAGI. The CDR3 is made up of 13 amino acids. Trimming shortened V by 5 bases and J by 2 bases, and 9 bases separated the two germline ends. This CDR3 reads CASSPGTNYGYTF. CDR3 bases: TGTGCCAGCAGTCCCGGTACGAACTATGGCTACACCTTC.

This clone appeared a single time. The chain employs TRBV27 and TRBJ1-1, with TRBD1 matching over 8 bases. CDR1 is MNHEY, CDR2 SMNVEV, per germline (reference sequence). V lost 3 bases, J lost 5 bases, and 14 bases stayed unmatched. This CDR3 is built from 17 residues. The CDR3, as DNA: TGTGCCAGCAGTTTTCCTAGCCAGGGGGCTTTTGGAACTGAAGCTTTCTTT. Translated, it gives CASSFPSQGAFGTEAFF.

The chain joins TRBV3-1 (or the pseudogene TRBV3-2) to TRBJ1-4; TRBD1 matches 9 bases. This CDR3 is built from 17 residues. Germline-derived CDR1 and CDR2 are LGHDT and YNNKEL (reference sequence). Trimming cost V 2 bases and J 8 bases; bases outside gene matches: 12. The CDR3 coding sequence is TGTGCCAGCAGCCAATCCCTCCCGGGACAGGGAGGAGAAAAACTGTTTTTT. Translating gives CASSQSLPGQGGEKLFF.

The V and J genes are TRBV18 and TRBJ2-3, with D unresolved. This CDR3 comprises 12 residues. Germline-derived CDR1 and CDR2 are KGHSH and LQKENI. Deletions cut 0 bases from V and 4 bases from J, with 2 bases between. The chain's CDR3 is CASSPPADTQYF. In DNA, the CDR3 is TGTGCCAGCTCACCACCCGCAGATACGCAGTATTTT.

This chain connects TRBV2 to TRBJ2-7; D is unclear. This CDR3 region has 12 residues. V was cut by 8 bases and J by 0 bases, with 8 bases left in between. Germline values: CDR1 SNHLY, CDR2 FYNNEI. The CDR3 loop is CASQSASYEQYF. DNA of the CDR3: TGTGCCAGCCAGAGCGCCTCCTACGAGCAGTACTTC.

CDR3 DNA: TGTGCCAGCATCGACAGGGGGCGGACTGAAGCTTTCTTT. Translated, it gives CASIDRGRTEAFF. The chain has TRBV6-5 and TRBJ1-1; 10 bases map to TRBD1. V gave up 7 bases and J gave up 5 bases; unmatched junction bases: 4. This CDR3 has 13 amino acids. The germline V gene has CDR1 MNHEY and CDR2 SVGAGI.

The chain joins TRBV5-4 to TRBJ2-5; the match to TRBD2 covers 8 bases. The CDR3 runs to 14 residues. Trimming at V came to 4 bases and at J to 5 bases, leaving 7 bases not matched to a gene. Germline V gives CDR1 SGHNT, CDR2 YYREEE (reference sequence). CDR3 nucleotide sequence: TGTGCCAGCAGCACCCCCGGGACTAGTGAGACCCAGTACTTC. It is translated as CASSTPGTSETQYF.

The chain combines TRBV5-1 with TRBJ1-1; D gene unclear. V lost 5 bases, J lost 1 base, and 9 bases lay in between. The CDR3 covers 13 residues. Per the germline V gene, CDR1 is SGHRS and CDR2 is YFSETQ. The CDR3 reads CASRKSGNTEAFF. CDR3 in DNA: TGCGCCAGCAGGAAGTCAGGGAACACTGAAGCTTTCTTT.

The chain links TRBV15 to TRBJ1-2, with D tentatively TRBD1 (5 bases). V shed 0 bases and J shed 8 bases, with 10 bases lying between them. The CDR3 length is 13 residues. Per germline, CDR1 LNHNV and CDR2 YYDKDF (reference sequence). CDR3 residues: CATSRDAGYGYTF. The CDR3 DNA sequence: TGTGCCACCAGCAGAGACGCAGGGTACGGCTACACCTTC.

The chain uses TRBV4-2 and TRBJ2-2; D perhaps matches TRBD2 (5 bases). There are 15 residues in the CDR3. V was shortened by 4 bases and J by 1 base, with 10 bases between the two germline ends. Germline V CDR1 and CDR2: LGHNA, YNFKEQ. Written as DNA, the CDR3 is TGTGCCAGCAGCCGCAGTCGGGGGAACACCGGGGAGCTGTTTTTT. This translates into CASSRSRGNTGELFF.

The chain is built from TRBV6-6 and TRBJ1-1, with D unresolved. The CDR3 contains 14 residues. Germline V lookup: CDR1 MNHNY, CDR2 SVGAGI (reference sequence). V was cut by 7 bases and J by 3 bases, with 15 bases left in between. CDR3: CASISYGVYTEAFF. The CDR3 DNA reads TGTGCCAGCATTTCCTACGGAGTGTACACTGAAGCTTTCTTT.

The V call is TRBV7-8, the J call TRBJ1-1; 10 bases fit TRBD1. Germline CDR1 SGHVS, CDR2 FQNEAQ. J was trimmed by 4 bases and V by 4 bases; bases with no gene match: 6. The CDR3 spans 15 residues. The CDR3 spells CASSSHWDRGTEAFF. CDR3 nucleotide sequence: TGTGCCAGCAGCTCTCATTGGGACAGGGGCACTGAAGCTTTCTTT.

The chain carries TRBV9 and TRBJ2-2; TRBD2 matches at 10 bases. V gave up 0 bases and J gave up 2 bases; unmatched junction bases: 4. The CDR3 is made up of 17 amino acids. CDR1 SGDLS and CDR2 YYNGEE come from the germline V gene. The CDR3 here is CASSVGLAGENTGELFF. As DNA, the CDR3 is TGTGCCAGCAGCGTAGGGCTAGCGGGGGAAAACACCGGGGAGCTGTTTTTT.

The rearrangement links TRBV19 to TRBJ1-1; tentatively, D is TRBD1 (6 bases). V lost 6 bases to trimming and J lost 4 bases, with 15 bases between them. CDR1 is LNHDA and CDR2 is SQIVND in the germline V gene (reference sequence). The CDR3 spans 14 residues. The CDR3 DNA reads as TGTGCCAGTAGGAAGACAGGAAGGTCCACTGAAGCTTTCTTT. Translating gives CASRKTGRSTEAFF.

This sequence joins TRBV7-9 and TRBJ2-7; 13 bases match TRBD2. The V gene's germline CDR1 is SEHNR and CDR2 FQNEAQ (reference sequence). This CDR3 is 16 amino acids long. Trimming at V came to 5 bases and at J to 5 bases, leaving 9 bases not matched to a gene. For the CDR3, the DNA is TGTGCCAGCAGCGCCCGGACTAGCGGGAGCCCCAACGAGCAGTACTTC. It translates to CASSARTSGSPNEQYF.